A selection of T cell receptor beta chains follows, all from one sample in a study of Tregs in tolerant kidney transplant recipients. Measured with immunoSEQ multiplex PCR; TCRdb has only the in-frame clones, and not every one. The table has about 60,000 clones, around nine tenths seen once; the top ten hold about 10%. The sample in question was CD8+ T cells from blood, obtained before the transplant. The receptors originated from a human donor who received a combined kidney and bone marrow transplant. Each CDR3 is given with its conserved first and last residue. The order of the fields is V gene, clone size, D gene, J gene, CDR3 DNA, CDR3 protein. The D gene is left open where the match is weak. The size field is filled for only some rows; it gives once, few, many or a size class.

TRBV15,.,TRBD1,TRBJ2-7,TGTGCCACCAGCACAGGGGGCGATTACCCCTACGAGCAGTACTTC,CATSTGGDYPYEQYF
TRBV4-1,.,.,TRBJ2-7,TGCGCCAGCAGCCTAACACGGGGTATTGGCGAGCAGTACTTC,CASSLTRGIGEQYF
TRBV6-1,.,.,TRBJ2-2,TGTGCCAGCACTAGCCCTTACACCGGGGAGCTGTTTTTT,CASTSPYTGELFF
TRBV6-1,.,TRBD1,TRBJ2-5,TGTGCCAGCAGTGAAGGCGACAGGGTTGAGGAGACCCAGTACTTC,CASSEGDRVEETQYF
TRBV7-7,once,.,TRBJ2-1,TGTGCCAGCAGCTTTGGTTCAGGCTACAATGAGCAGTTCTTC,CASSFGSGYNEQFF
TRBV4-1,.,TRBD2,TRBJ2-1,TGCGCCAGCAGGATCCAGCGGGGGTACAATGAGCAGTTCTTC,CASRIQRGYNEQFF
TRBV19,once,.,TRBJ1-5,TGTGCCAGTAGTATCGTGGCAGGGGTCAATCAGCCCCAGCATTTT,CASSIVAGVNQPQHF
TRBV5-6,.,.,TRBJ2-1,TGTGCCAGCACAACAGCCGGGGAGAGAAGTAGGGATGAGCAGTTCTTC,CASTTAGERSRDEQFF
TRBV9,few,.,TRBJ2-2,TGTGCCAGCAGCGTAGGAAGGGGGGGGGTGGTCACCGGGGAGCTGTTTTTT,CASSVGRGGVVTGELFF
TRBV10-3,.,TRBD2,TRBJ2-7,TGTGCCATCGGGACTAGCGGGAGCCTGGACGAGCAGTACTTC,CAIGTSGSLDEQYF
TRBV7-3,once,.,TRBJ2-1,TGTGCCAGCAGCTTAGGTGCGAGCTCCTACAATGAGCAGTTCTTC,CASSLGASSYNEQFF
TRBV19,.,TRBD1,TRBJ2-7,TGTGCCAGTAGTATCACCGGGACAGGGATCTACGAGCAGTACTTC,CASSITGTGIYEQYF
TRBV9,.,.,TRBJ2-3,TGTGCCAGCAGCGTAGGGCCAGATACGCAGTATTTT,CASSVGPDTQYF
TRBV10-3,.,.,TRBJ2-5,TGTGCCATCAGTGAGTCGTATGGGCCTCAAGAGACCCAGTACTTC,CAISESYGPQETQYF
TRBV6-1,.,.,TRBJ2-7,TGTGCCAGCCAGGTTGTACTTTACGAGCAGTACTTC,CASQVVLYEQYF
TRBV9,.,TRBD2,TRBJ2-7,TGTGCCAGCAGCGCGGGGGGACGAGACGAGCAGTACTTC,CASSAGGRDEQYF
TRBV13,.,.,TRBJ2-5,TGTGCCAGCAGCGCTGGAGGCCTCTTGGGAGAGACCCAGTACTTC,CASSAGGLLGETQYF
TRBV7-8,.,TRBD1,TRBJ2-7,TGTGCCAGCAGCCCCGGGACAGGGCACTACGAGCAGTACTTC,CASSPGTGHYEQYF
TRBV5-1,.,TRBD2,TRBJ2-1,TGCGCCAGCAGCTGGGAGACTAGCGGGGGCTACAATGAGCAGTTCTTC,CASSWETSGGYNEQFF
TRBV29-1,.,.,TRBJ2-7,TGCAGCGCTGTGGCAGGGGCGCTTTGGAACGAGCAGTACTTC,CSAVAGALWNEQYF
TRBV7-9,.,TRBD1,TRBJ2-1,TGTGCCAGCAGCCCCAGGGGGACAGGGACGCCCTACAATGAGCAGTTCTTC,CASSPRGTGTPYNEQFF
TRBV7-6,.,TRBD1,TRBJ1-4,TGTGCCAGCAGCTTCGCCACCGGGACAGGGGTCCCTAATGAAAAACTGTTTTTT,CASSFATGTGVPNEKLFF
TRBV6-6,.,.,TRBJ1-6,TGTGCCAGCAGTTACTCAGGGGAAAGTTCACCCCTCCACTTT,CASSYSGESSPLHF
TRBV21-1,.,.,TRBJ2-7,TGTGCCAGCAGCATTGGGCCTACTAGCCAGAACTTCGGCGAGCAGTACTTC,CASSIGPTSQNFGEQYF
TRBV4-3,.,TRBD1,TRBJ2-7,TGCGCCAGCAGCCACCGGACAGGGGGGGTCCACGAGCAGTACTTC,CASSHRTGGVHEQYF
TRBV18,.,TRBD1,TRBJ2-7,TGTGCCAGCTCAGATCCGGGACAGGGAAGAAACGAGCAGTACTTC,CASSDPGQGRNEQYF
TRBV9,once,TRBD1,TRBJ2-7,TGTGCCAGCAGCGTGGGGGGGACAGGGGGCTACGAGCAGTACTTC,CASSVGGTGGYEQYF
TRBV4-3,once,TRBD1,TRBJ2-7,TGCGCCAGCAGCCGACGGATGGGGACAGGGGACGAGCAGTACTTC,CASSRRMGTGDEQYF
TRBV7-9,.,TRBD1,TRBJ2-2,TGTGCCAGCAGCTCCCGGGACAGGGACCCCGGGGAGCTGTTTTTT,CASSSRDRDPGELFF
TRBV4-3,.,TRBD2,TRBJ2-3,TGCGCCAGCAGCCAAGAGGCACGCGCGCGGGAGGGCCGCAGAGATACGCAGTATTTT,CASSQEARAREGRRDTQYF
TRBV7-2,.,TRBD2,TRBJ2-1,TGTGCCAGCAGCTTTGAAAAAGTTAGCGGGAGGGTAACCTACAATGAGCAGTTCTTC,CASSFEKVSGRVTYNEQFF
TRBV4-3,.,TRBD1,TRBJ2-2,TGCGCCAGCAGCCAGCAACCGGGACAGGGGGCAAACACCGGGGAGCTGTTTTTT,CASSQQPGQGANTGELFF